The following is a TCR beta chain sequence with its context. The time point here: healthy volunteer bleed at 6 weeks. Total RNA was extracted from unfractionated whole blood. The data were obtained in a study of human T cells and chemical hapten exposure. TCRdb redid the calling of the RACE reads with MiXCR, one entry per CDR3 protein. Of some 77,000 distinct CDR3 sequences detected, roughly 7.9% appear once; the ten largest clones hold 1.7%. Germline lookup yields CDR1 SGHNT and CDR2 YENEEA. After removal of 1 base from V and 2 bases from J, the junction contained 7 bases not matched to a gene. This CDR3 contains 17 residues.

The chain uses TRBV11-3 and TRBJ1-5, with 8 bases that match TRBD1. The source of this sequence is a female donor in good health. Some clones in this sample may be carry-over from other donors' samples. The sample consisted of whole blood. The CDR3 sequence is CASSLAGQGAGNQPQHF. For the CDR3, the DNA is TGTGCCAGCAGCTTAGCGGGCCAGGGGGCCGGCAATCAGCCCCAGCATTTT.